A single sample is the source of the 32 T cell receptor beta chains below, sequenced in a study of OX40 agonist ivuxolimab in advanced cancers. The assay was immunoSEQ multiplex PCR, and TCRdb's table has in-frame clones only and misses some. The top ten hold around 2.9% of the sample, which has about 76,000 clones, roughly 85% seen once. The sequencing used CD4+ or CD8+ T cells sorted from blood, collected in a trial of the OX40 agonist ivuxolimab. These receptors all stem from an adult with an advanced solid tumor such as melanoma, head and neck, liver or kidney cancer.

The J gene is TRBJ1-2, the V gene TRBV5-1; D remains unclear. Germline values: CDR1 SGHRS, CDR2 YFSETQ. Trimming shortened V by 3 bases and J by 6 bases, and 12 bases separated the two germline ends. This CDR3 is 13 amino acids long. The CDR3, as DNA: TGCGCCAGCAGCTGGGGAAACTCTGATGGCTACACCTTC. Translated, it gives CASSWGNSDGYTF.

This chain connects TRBV18 to TRBJ2-5, with D hard to call. Trimming stripped 0 bases from V and 1 base from J, with 9 bases between. The CDR3 spans 15 residues. In germline, CDR1 is KGHSH, CDR2 LQKENI. CDR3 sequence reads: CASSPPNKPQETQYF. CDR3 nucleotides: TGTGCCAGCTCACCACCGAATAAGCCCCAAGAGACCCAGTACTTC.

The chain uses TRBV19 and TRBJ2-1, with TRBD2 matching 7 bases. Trimming removed 6 bases from V and 2 bases from J; junction bases left unmatched: 7. Germline V gene sequence: CDR1 LNHDA, CDR2 SQIVND (reference sequence). This CDR3 contains 15 residues. The CDR3 DNA sequence: TGTGCCAGTAGATTGGCGGGGGTTACCTACAATGAGCAGTTCTTC. Translating gives CASRLAGVTYNEQFF.

V and J are TRBV5-6 and TRBJ2-7; tentative D call: TRBD1 (6 bases). The germline V gene has CDR1 SGHDT and CDR2 YYEEEE. The CDR3 totals 16 residues. Trimming pared 4 bases from V and 0 bases from J, leaving 17 bases between. The CDR3 is CASSVTSGTPSYEQYF. CDR3 sequence (DNA): TGTGCCAGCAGCGTCACATCCGGGACACCCTCCTACGAGCAGTACTTC.

V and J are TRBV9 and TRBJ1-1, with 7 bases identical to TRBD1. Germline loops: CDR1 SGDLS, CDR2 YYNGEE. This CDR3 contains 14 residues. V shed 4 bases and J 3 bases; nucleotides not matched to a gene: 6. The CDR3 loop reads CASSLRGYDTEAFF. The CDR3 DNA reads as TGTGCCAGCAGCCTCAGGGGGTACGACACTGAAGCTTTCTTT.

This chain joins TRBV5-5 and TRBJ1-1, with D unresolved. This CDR3 is built from 11 residues. V lost 0 bases and J 7 bases, leaving 4 bases between the germline ends. CDR1 is SGHKS, CDR2 YYEKEE, per germline (reference sequence). The CDR3 loop is CASSLVIEAFF. The CDR3, as DNA: TGTGCCAGCAGCTTGGTTATTGAAGCTTTCTTT.

As to this clone: Other DNA sequences of this sample code for an identical CDR3. The V gene is TRBV30, the J gene TRBJ1-6, with 8 nucleotides matching TRBD1. V lost 3 bases, J lost 7 bases, and 5 bases stayed unmatched. The CDR3 is 14 residues long. Germline V gene lookup returns CDR1 GTSNPN and CDR2 SVGIG (reference sequence). CDR3 in amino acids: CAWSRTGTNSPLHF. CDR3 bases: TGTGCCTGGAGCCGGACAGGGACCAATTCACCCCTCCACTTT.

This clone was observed a single time. The chain carries TRBV29-1 and TRBJ1-1; D remains unclear. The CDR3 length is 12 residues. The germline V gene encodes CDR1 SQVTM and CDR2 ANQGSEA. Trimming pared 1 base from V and 9 bases from J, leaving 12 bases between. The CDR3 loop is CSVEGTGNKAFF. DNA of the CDR3: TGCAGCGTTGAAGGGACGGGAAACAAAGCTTTCTTT.

In this sample, this clone turned up once. A junction boundary mismatches the germline segment, possibly from a read error. This chain links TRBV2 with TRBJ1-1; TRBD1 aligns across 8 bases. Germline-derived CDR1 and CDR2 are SNHLY and FYNNEI. The CDR3 runs 15 residues. The CDR3 protein is CASSEVDRVKTEAFF. The DNA for the CDR3 is TGTGCCAGCAGTGAAGTGGACAGGGTGAAGACTGAAGCTTTCTTT.

The chain couples TRBV7-9 to TRBJ2-3; 7 nucleotides line up with TRBD2. The V and J ends lost 7 bases and 3 bases, in that order; junction bases with no gene match: 16. CDR1 and CDR2 (germline): SEHNR, FQNEAQ (reference sequence). The CDR3 is 17 amino acids. CDR3 protein: CASTEIGLAARTDTQYF. The CDR3, as DNA: TGTGCCAGCACCGAAATAGGGCTAGCGGCCAGAACAGATACGCAGTATTTT.

This clone was observed once. The chain joins TRBV30 to TRBJ2-1; 7 bases map to TRBD1. Germline V gene data show CDR1 as GTSNPN and CDR2 as SVGIG (reference sequence). After removal of 5 bases from V and 8 bases from J, the junction contained 3 bases not matched to a gene. The CDR3 covers 11 residues. CDR3 loop: CAWGQGDEQFF. The CDR3 DNA follows: TGTGCCTGGGGGCAGGGGGATGAGCAGTTCTTC. Full variable domain (rest looked up from reference TRBV30 and TRBJ2-1): SQTIHQWPATLVQPVGSPLSLECTVEGTSNPNLYWYRQAAGRGLQLLFYSVGIGQISSEVPQNLSASRPQDRQFILSSKKLLLSDSGFYLCAWGQGDEQFFGPGTRLTVL.

This chain joins TRBV30 and TRBJ2-1; TRBD2 agrees at 7 bases. Germline V CDR1 and CDR2: GTSNPN, SVGIG (reference sequence). J lost 8 bases, V lost 5 bases, and 15 bases had no gene match. CDR3 length: 15 amino acids. The CDR3 sequence is CAWGRGTGHGDEQFF. The CDR3 bases are TGTGCCTGGGGGCGGGGGACCGGGCACGGCGATGAGCAGTTCTTC.

The chain combines TRBV9 with TRBJ1-4; D unresolved. Germline V gene data show CDR1 as SGDLS and CDR2 as YYNGEE. The CDR3 sequence is 16 residues long. Trimming took off 0 bases at V and 7 bases at J, with 16 bases between the two ends. In nucleotides, the CDR3 is TGTGCCAGCAGCGTAGGAAGCAGCCTAATTGCTGAAAAACTGTTTTTT. This translates into CASSVGSSLIAEKLFF. The full variable domain, its missing parts supplied by reference TRBV9 and TRBJ1-4, is DSGVTQTPKHLITATGQRVTLRCSPRSGDLSVYWYQQSLDQGLQFLIQYYNGEERAKGNILERFSAQQFPDLHSELNLSSLELGDSALYFCASSVGSSLIAEKLFFGSGTQLSVL.

Of note for this clone: The same CDR3 also results from other DNA sequences found in this sample. The chain couples TRBV29-1 to TRBJ1-1; D is unclear. CDR3 size: 12 residues. The germline gives CDR1 SQVTM, CDR2 ANQGSEA. V gave up 5 bases and J gave up 1 base, with 8 bases separating them. In nucleotides, the CDR3 is TGCAGCGTTTCCCGGGGGAACACTGAAGCTTTCTTT. Protein sequence: CSVSRGNTEAFF. The full variable domain, its missing parts supplied by reference TRBV29-1 and TRBJ1-1, is SAVISQKPSRDICQRGTSLTIQCQVDSQVTMMFWYRQQPGQSLTLIATANQGSEATYESGFVIDKFPISRPNLTFSTLTVSNMSPEDSSIYLCSVSRGNTEAFFGQGTRLTVV.

The genes are TRBV19 and TRBJ1-3; D not certain. V dropped 8 bases and J dropped 6 bases, with 11 bases sitting between them. There are 12 residues in the CDR3. Germline loops: CDR1 LNHDA, CDR2 SQIVND (reference sequence). DNA of the CDR3: TGTGCCAGTTCCCGAGATAAAAACACCATATATTTT. This codes for CASSRDKNTIYF.

J is TRBJ2-7 and V is TRBV19; D gene uncertain. Deletions cut 5 bases from V and 0 bases from J, with 11 bases between. The CDR3 totals 14 residues. Germline CDR1 is LNHDA and CDR2 is SQIVND (reference sequence). CDR3 loop: CASSSARYSYEQYF. The CDR3 bases are TGTGCCAGTAGTTCCGCCAGGTACTCCTACGAGCAGTACTTC.

As concerns this clone: An end of the junction differs from the germline gene, which may be a read error. V and J are TRBV10-3 and TRBJ1-1, with a possible D match to TRBD1 (6 bases). CDR3 length: 15 amino acids. CDR1 and CDR2 (germline): ENHRY, SYGVKD. In DNA, the CDR3 is TGTGCCATCAGAGAGTCAGGGGCATTAGCAACTGAAGCTTTCTTT. Translation: CAIRESGALATEAFF.

The chain carries TRBV28 and TRBJ1-1; the D is unclear. The CDR3 has 14 amino acids. The germline V gene has CDR1 MDHEN and CDR2 SYDVKM. With 6 bases removed from V and 11 bases from J, the gap between germline ends came to 22 bases. DNA for the CDR3: TGTGCCAGCAGCTTTCGAAGGCCTGCGGAATTGGCTTTCTTT. It encodes CASSFRRPAELAFF.

The chain joins TRBV6-9 to TRBJ2-5; possibly TRBD2 for D (5 bases). Trimming pared 6 bases from V and 4 bases from J, leaving 12 bases between. This CDR3 has 13 amino acids. Germline loops: CDR1 MNHGY, CDR2 SVAAGI. As DNA, the CDR3 is TGTGCCAGCAGCCCCCGGGGAGCAGAGACCCAGTACTTC. Translating gives CASSPRGAETQYF.

The chain has TRBV25-1 and TRBJ1-2, with TRBD1 matching 7 bases. This CDR3 has 15 residues. The germline V gene encodes CDR1 MGHDK and CDR2 SYGVNS. V lost 1 base and J lost 5; bases outside the gene matches: 7. CDR3 protein: CASSEFGTATYGYTF. The CDR3 DNA sequence: TGTGCCAGCAGTGAATTCGGGACAGCTACATATGGCTACACCTTC.

J is TRBJ2-7 and V is TRBV6-5; TRBD1 matches 8 bases. Germline-derived CDR1 and CDR2 are MNHEY and SVGAGI. The V and J ends lost 5 bases and 2 bases, in that order; junction bases with no gene match: 5. The CDR3 has 14 amino acids. The CDR3: CASSLRQGTYEQYF. The CDR3 nucleotides read TGTGCCAGCAGTCTACGACAGGGGACCTACGAGCAGTACTTC.

V gene TRBV6-6 combines with J gene TRBJ2-5; 10 bases agree with TRBD2. The CDR3 extends over 16 amino acids. Germline V gene lookup returns CDR1 MNHNY and CDR2 SVGAGI (reference sequence). With V trimmed by 6 bases and J by 2 bases, 9 bases remained unmatched. CDR3 sequence reads: CASSLLIAGGQETQYF. The CDR3 nucleotides are TGTGCCAGCAGCTTACTCATAGCGGGAGGACAAGAGACCCAGTACTTC.

The gene calls are TRBV5-1 and TRBJ2-7, with no clear D. Deletions cut 2 bases from V and 0 bases from J, with 12 bases between. In germline, CDR1 is SGHRS, CDR2 YFSETQ. CDR3 length: 15 amino acids. CDR3 sequence reads: CASSFGVSSSYEQYF. The CDR3 coding sequence is TGCGCCAGCAGCTTTGGGGTCTCTAGCTCCTACGAGCAGTACTTC.

In DNA form, the CDR3 reads TGTGCCAGCAGCGTAGGATTTTTCGGCGGTGAAAATGAAAAACTGTTTTTT. It yields the protein CASSVGFFGGENEKLFF. The rearrangement uses TRBV9 and TRBJ1-4; unclear D gene. The length of the CDR3 is 17 residues. V was shortened by 0 bases and J by 5 bases, with 17 bases between the two germline ends. Germline loops: CDR1 SGDLS, CDR2 YYNGEE. The whole variable domain, filled in from reference TRBV9 and TRBJ1-4, reads DSGVTQTPKHLITATGQRVTLRCSPRSGDLSVYWYQQSLDQGLQFLIQYYNGEERAKGNILERFSAQQFPDLHSELNLSSLELGDSALYFCASSVGFFGGENEKLFFGSGTQLSVL.

The chain uses TRBV2 and TRBJ1-1, with 7 bases lining up with TRBD1. Germline CDR1 is SNHLY and CDR2 is FYNNEI. J was trimmed by 1 base and V by 8 bases; bases with no gene match: 4. This CDR3 spans 13 amino acids. CDR3 coding DNA: TGTGCCAGCCGCCGGGACAGGAACACTGAAGCTTTCTTT. This sequence encodes CASRRDRNTEAFF. The variable domain in full, completed from reference TRBV2 and TRBJ1-1, reads EPEVTQTPSHQVTQMGQEVILRCVPISNHLYFYWYRQILGQKVEFLVSFYNNEISEKSEIFDDQFSVERPDGSNFTLKIRSTKLEDSAMYFCASRRDRNTEAFFGQGTRLTVV.

The rearrangement joins TRBV6-1 to TRBJ1-5, with 7 bases lining up with TRBD1. V shed 1 base and J 4 bases; nucleotides not matched to a gene: 4. This CDR3 spans 15 amino acids. Looked up from germline, CDR1 is MNHNS and CDR2 is SASEGT. The CDR3 DNA reads as TGTGCCAGCAGTGAAGGTCGGGACAGAAATCAGCCCCAGCATTTT. It is translated as CASSEGRDRNQPQHF.

Here the CDR3 reads CASGTGKLGGNTIYF. The CDR3 DNA reads TGTGCCAGCGGGACAGGGAAGCTGGGAGGAAACACCATATATTTT. J is TRBJ1-3 and V is TRBV28; 9 bases line up with TRBD1. Germline lookup yields CDR1 MDHEN and CDR2 SYDVKM. V dropped 8 bases and J dropped 4; count of bases not matched to a gene: 9. The CDR3 loop spans 15 amino acids.

V gene TRBV5-6 combines with J gene TRBJ1-6, with 8 nucleotides matching TRBD1. The V gene's germline CDR1 is SGHDT and CDR2 YYEEEE. The J segment lost 7 bases and the V segment lost 4 bases, leaving 4 bases of the junction unmatched. This CDR3 has 14 amino acids. The CDR3 bases are TGTGCCAGCAGCCGACAGGGGCGAAATTCACCCCTCCACTTT. Its protein is CASSRQGRNSPLHF.

V and J are TRBV12-5 and TRBJ1-2; D call uncertain. CDR3 length: 11 residues. The V gene's germline CDR1 is LGHNT and CDR2 FRNRAP. The V and J ends lost 6 bases and 8 bases respectively, with 10 bases between them. DNA of the CDR3: TGTGCTAGTGGCCCGGGGAGCGGCTACACCTTC. It encodes CASGPGSGYTF.

The gene calls are TRBV7-2 and TRBJ1-5; D is undetermined. The germline V gene encodes CDR1 SGHTA and CDR2 FQGNSA. CDR3 length: 15 amino acids. The V end was cut by 5 bases, the J end by 0 bases, with 11 bases between. Here the CDR3 reads CASSPAWDSNQPQHF. For the CDR3, the DNA is TGTGCCAGCAGCCCGGCCTGGGATAGCAATCAGCCCCAGCATTTT.

This clone was seen a few times. The chain has TRBV7-6 and TRBJ1-5; D is unclear. There are 13 residues in the CDR3. Per the germline V gene, CDR1 is SGHVS and CDR2 is FNYEAQ. Trimming took off 5 bases at V and 1 base at J, with 6 bases between the two ends. The CDR3 loop reads CASSTQSNQPQHF. The CDR3 DNA is TGTGCCAGCAGCACCCAAAGCAATCAGCCCCAGCATTTT.

CDR3 protein: CASSLMAGTNTGELFF. The CDR3 region has the DNA TGTGCCAGCAGCTTAATGGCAGGGACGAACACCGGGGAGCTGTTTTTT. The chain is built from TRBV7-3 and TRBJ2-2; tentatively, D is TRBD1 (5 bases). V was clipped by 1 base and J by 0 bases, with 9 bases between them. The CDR3 totals 16 residues. The germline V gene has CDR1 SGHTA and CDR2 FQGTGA. The variable domain in full, completed from reference TRBV7-3 and TRBJ2-2, reads GAGVSQTPSNKVTEKGKYVELRCDPISGHTALYWYRQSLGQGPEFLIYFQGTGAADDSGLPNDRFFAVRPEGSVSTLKIQRTERGDSAVYLCASSLMAGTNTGELFFGEGSRLTVL.